The clone carrying this TCR beta chain was counted many times. Its target is not known. The entry originates in a study of T cells in Graves' hyperthyroidism and ophthalmopathy. The CDR3 extends over 12 amino acids. Germline lookup yields CDR1 SGHTA and CDR2 FQGNSA. V was pared by 5 bases and J by 4 bases, with 6 bases between. The CDR3 regions of TCR beta were amplified from RNA transcripts. HTBI primers were used for first-round RT-PCR of the TCR CDR3. From the multiplex PCR reads, TCRdb called clonotypes with MiXCR, one entry per CDR3 protein. The sample shows about 640,000 distinct CDR3 sequences, more than 12% of them seen only once. Points from the study as a whole: Stable hyperthyroidism and ophthalmopathy were separated using 13 V-J signatures.

Active moderate-to-severe ophthalmopathy, Clinical Activity Score at least 3, NOSPECS at least 4, under 3 months' duration. This sequence was found in a woman in her forties or fifties with Graves' ophthalmopathy. The chain uses TRBV7-2 and TRBJ1-5; D not resolved. Specimen: blood. The CDR3, as DNA: TGTGCCAGCAGCAAAGAGAATCAGCCCCAGCATTTT. Translating gives CASSKENQPQHF. The full variable domain, completed using reference TRBV7-2 and TRBJ1-5, is GAGVSQSPSNKVTEKGKDVELRCDPISGHTALYWYRQSLGQGLEFLIYFQGNSAPDKSGLPSDRFSAERTGGSVSTLTIQRTQQEDSAVYLCASSKENQPQHFGDGTRLSIL.